A selection of T cell receptor beta chains follows, all from one sample in a study of blood T cell repertoires in COVID-19. The assay was immunoSEQ multiplex PCR, and TCRdb's table has in-frame clones only and misses some. The profile shows about 370,000 clones, 85% to 90% of them singletons. Sequencing input: PBMCs or T cells enriched from blood (not recorded which). The receptors were sampled from a young man who had recovered from COVID-19. Both conserved end residues are part of each CDR3. Fields, in order: D gene, clone size, J gene, V gene, CDR3 DNA, CDR3 protein. The D gene is left open where the match is weak. A clone size is listed for some rows: how often the clone was seen (once, few, many), or a class if it is expanded.

>.|.|TRBJ1-6|TRBV27
TGTGCCAGCAGTTCCCTAGGGGAGGTTGGTTCACCCCTCCACTTT
CASSSLGEVGSPLHF
>.|.|TRBJ1-2|TRBV28
TGTGCCAGCAGTTTAATCGGGAAGGTGGACTATGGCTACACCTTC
CASSLIGKVDYGYTF
>TRBD1|.|TRBJ2-1|TRBV11-2
TGTGCCAGCAGTAGACAGGGGAGGAATGAGCAGTTCTTC
CASSRQGRNEQFF
>TRBD1|once|TRBJ2-5|TRBV6-5
TGTGCCAGCAGTCCTAGGACAGGGCGAAAAGAGACCCAGTACTTC
CASSPRTGRKETQYF
>.|.|TRBJ1-6|TRBV19
TGTGCCAGTAGTGAACGGAGCTCCTATAATTCACCCCTCCACTTT
CASSERSSYNSPLHF
>.|.|TRBJ1-5|TRBV2
TGTGCCAGCAGTCTAGACAGCAATAGCAATCAGCCCCAGCATTTT
CASSLDSNSNQPQHF
>.|once|TRBJ2-7|TRBV7-9
TGTGCCAGCAGTCCTAAGGGGCCATCCGAGCAGTACTTC
CASSPKGPSEQYF
>.|.|TRBJ1-4|TRBV28
TGTGCCAGCAGCCCGGACAGTTACAAACTGTTTTTT
CASSPDSYKLFF
>TRBD1|few|TRBJ2-3|TRBV7-9
TGTGCCAGCAGCTCACGAATCGCAGGGACAGGGGCTAGCACAGATACGCAGTATTTT
CASSSRIAGTGASTDTQYF
>.|.|TRBJ2-1|TRBV27
TGTGCCAGCAGTTCCGGTGGCGGGGCCTACAATGAGCAGTTCTTC
CASSSGGGAYNEQFF
>.|.|TRBJ1-2|TRBV28
TGTGCCAGCAATGGACAAGGCGAAAACTATGGCTACACCTTC
CASNGQGENYGYTF
>TRBD2|.|TRBJ2-3|TRBV11-3
TGTGCCAGCAGCACGCCTAGCGGGGGGCAGTATTTT
CASSTPSGGQYF
>.|.|TRBJ1-2|TRBV30
TGTGCCTGGAGCACAGGGATGAGCTATGGCTACACCTTC
CAWSTGMSYGYTF
>.|.|TRBJ1-6|TRBV9
TGTGCCAGCAGCCCGGAGAGCAATTCACCCCTCCACTTT
CASSPESNSPLHF
>TRBD1|.|TRBJ1-2|TRBV5-1
TGCGCCAGCAGCTTGGCCGGACAGGGATCCTATGGCTACACCTTC
CASSLAGQGSYGYTF
>.|few|TRBJ2-1|TRBV28
TGTGCCAGCAGTTCCTACTCCGACAATGAGCAGTTCTTC
CASSSYSDNEQFF
>TRBD1|.|TRBJ1-5|TRBV6-5
TGTGCCAGCAGTAAGACCGGGACAGGGGAACAGCCCCAGCATTTT
CASSKTGTGEQPQHF
>.|once|TRBJ2-1|TRBV2
TGTGCCAGCAGTCCGGAGTACTACAATGAGCAGTTCTTC
CASSPEYYNEQFF
>.|.|TRBJ2-2|TRBV24-1
TGTGCCACCAGTGATTCGGACGGGGTTTGGAGGGAGCTGTTTTTT
CATSDSDGVWRELFF
>.|.|TRBJ2-3|TRBV19
TGTGCCAGTAGGGCTAGCCGAGGTACAGATACGCAGTATTTT
CASRASRGTDTQYF
>.|.|TRBJ1-1|TRBV19
TGTGCCAGTAGTTCACGCCCCGGGGGGACTGAAGCTTTCTTT
CASSSRPGGTEAFF
>TRBD2|.|TRBJ2-5|TRBV27
TGTGCCAGCAGTCCACGGACTAGCGGGAGTTTTAAGGTGGGCCAAGAGACCCAGTACTTC
CASSPRTSGSFKVGQETQYF
>.|.|TRBJ2-1|TRBV6-5
TGTGCCAGCAGTTACTCGATCGCGCCGCACAATGAGCAGTTCTTC
CASSYSIAPHNEQFF
>.|.|TRBJ1-2|TRBV2
TGTGCCAGGCTCAACAGGGCCCGCTTATGGGGCTACACCTTC
CARLNRARLWGYTF
>.|.|TRBJ1-3|TRBV5-1
TGCGCCAGCAGCGCCGGGGGGAACTCTGGAAACACCATATATTTT
CASSAGGNSGNTIYF
>TRBD2|.|TRBJ2-5|TRBV6-5
TGTGCCAGCAGTTACGGTACTAGCGGGGGGCAGGAGACCCAGTACTTC
CASSYGTSGGQETQYF